This TCR beta chain derives from a study of human CD4 T cells and Enterobacteriaceae (TCRdb year 2020). Summary of the overall study and its limitations: In ex vivo samples, clonotypes with broad cross-reactivity seemed more expanded than specific clonotypes, as 11 of 19 and about 65% of the roughly 35 fell within the top 5%. The only basis for inferring the reactivity of ex vivo clonotypes was matching nucleotide sequences to CFSE-low cultures from the same donors.

The count of this clone is one. Its antigen is currently not known. Per-base quality was not reported, and no clone a single base away is much larger than it. The CDR3 measures 14 amino acids from cysteine to phenylalanine. This entry keeps only the CDR3 DNA: 42 bases, framed from base 1. Trimming takes 0 bases from V and 9 bases from J, and the germline ends sit 12 bases apart. The germline V gene (reference sequence) provides CDR1 LNHDA and CDR2 SQIVND. On a FACSAria III, memory CD4+ T cells were FACS-sorted to over 95% purity, defined as all CD4+ cells except CD45RA+CCR7+CD95- naive cells. Blood from healthy donors came from blood donation centers in Switzerland. Positive selection with CD4 and CD14 magnetic microbeads was used to enrich total CD4+ T cells and monocytes. CD8+, CD14+, CD16+, CD56+, CD19+ and CD25-bright cells were excluded prior to sorting. To assess in vivo expansion of bacteria-reactive clonotypes, total memory CD4+ T cells from a couple of blood donors were sequenced directly ex vivo. Isolation of peripheral blood mononuclear cells from donor blood was performed with Ficoll-Paque Plus.

Ex vivo total memory CD4+ samples were sequenced at deep level, with detection sensitivity of one cell in 200,000. The QIAamp DNA Micro Kit was used to extract genomic DNA from cell pellets, and the quantity and purity of the genomic DNA were checked by spectrophotometry. The immunoSEQ multiplex PCR assay was used to amplify the TCR Vbeta CDR3 regions. The amplicons were sequenced on the Illumina HiSeq platform. The retrieved sequences were 87 nucleotides long and included the CDR3 region. The authors' pipeline ran thus. A clonotype was defined as a unique productive TCR Vbeta nucleotide sequence and was quantified by productive template frequency from ImmunoSEQ Analyzer V3.0. Expanded clonotypes were defined by a threshold at the top 5th percentile of each frequency-ranked repertoire. Repertoire overlap was computed as Chao-Jaccard with the R package fossil and visualized by nonmetric multidimensional scaling with the R package MASS. TCRdb provides this immuneACCESS table in a form limited to in-frame rearrangements. Some clones are lacking; in checked studies, under half of them reflect an unresolved V gene, and why the rest are absent is not known. V and J calls plus clone size are reproduced from that table; the DNA served to infer D and trimming. In this sample the table shows 25,000 to 35,000 clones, approximately 84% of which occur a single time. Jointly, the top ten make up roughly 1.8% of the sample.

This clonotype was sampled from a human donor in good health. Sequenced: memory CD4+ T cells from blood. The cell subset or site label, as the study defines it: total memory CD4 T cells sorted directly ex vivo, unstimulated. The chain is made from TRBV19 and TRBJ2-1; TRBD2 is possibly the D segment (6 matching bases). The CDR3 loop reads CASSIDGGKGEQFF. The sequence in DNA is TGTGCCAGTAGTATAGATGGGGGGAAAGGTGAGCAGTTCTTC.